These 5 T cell receptor beta chains came from one sample sequenced in a study of Ad26.COV2.S vaccination and SARS-CoV-2 variants. The treatment was: about 20 received Ad26.COV2.S at low or high dose, single or two shots; about 5 received placebo; per-sample allocation not given. At day 63 after the first vaccine or placebo injection, samples were drawn. The data were produced by immunoSEQ multiplex PCR, yet TCRdb's version contains in-frame clones alone and is incomplete. This sample has hundreds of thousands of clones, with 89% found just once. Sequenced material: peripheral blood, taken in a trial of Ad26.COV2.S vaccine versus placebo. Source of these receptors: a person between 18 and 65 years old who received the Ad26.COV2.S COVID-19 vaccine or a placebo.

The chain uses TRBV30 and TRBJ2-5, with TRBD2 matching over 7 bases. This CDR3 region has 14 residues. The trim removed 0 bases at V and 6 bases at J, leaving 7 bases unmatched. The germline V gene has CDR1 GTSNPN and CDR2 SVGIG (reference sequence). The CDR3 is CAWSVMTSSQTQYF. The CDR3 DNA is TGTGCCTGGAGTGTAATGACTAGCAGTCAGACCCAGTACTTC.

This chain links TRBV6-2 or TRBV6-3 with TRBJ1-1, with D perhaps TRBD1 (5 bases). The CDR3 contains 14 residues. Trimming shortened V by 5 bases and J by 1 base, and 11 bases separated the two germline ends. CDR1 and CDR2 (germline): MNHEY, SVGEGT. This CDR3 reads CASSPFDRNTEAFF. The CDR3 coding sequence is TGTGCCAGCAGTCCCTTCGACAGGAACACTGAAGCTTTCTTT.

V is TRBV24-1 and J is TRBJ2-7; 7 nucleotides align to TRBD2. The CDR3 is made up of 15 amino acids. In germline, CDR1 is KGHDR, CDR2 SFDVKD. Germline trimming cut 3 bases from V and 2 bases from J; bases unmatched to any gene: 6. The CDR3 loop is CATSDPGTNTYEQYF. CDR3 nucleotide sequence: TGTGCCACCAGTGATCCCGGGACTAATACCTACGAGCAGTACTTC.

The chain has TRBV5-1 and TRBJ2-3; D not certain. CDR1 SGHRS and CDR2 YFSETQ come from the germline V gene. This CDR3 has 14 residues. The germline V and J ends were trimmed by 4 bases and 2 bases, with 11 bases remaining between them. CDR3 coding DNA: TGCGCCAGCAGCCAAGGGATCGTCACAGATACGCAGTATTTT. It translates to CASSQGIVTDTQYF.

This rearrangement joins TRBV2 to TRBJ1-4; D perhaps matches TRBD1 (5 bases). V was trimmed by 4 bases and J by 7 bases, leaving 16 bases between them. CDR1 is SNHLY and CDR2 is FYNNEI in the germline V gene. The CDR3 length is 15 residues. The CDR3 DNA is TGTGCCAGCAGTGCCACCCAGGCGCAGGGTGAAAAACTGTTTTTT. Translating it yields CASSATQAQGEKLFF.